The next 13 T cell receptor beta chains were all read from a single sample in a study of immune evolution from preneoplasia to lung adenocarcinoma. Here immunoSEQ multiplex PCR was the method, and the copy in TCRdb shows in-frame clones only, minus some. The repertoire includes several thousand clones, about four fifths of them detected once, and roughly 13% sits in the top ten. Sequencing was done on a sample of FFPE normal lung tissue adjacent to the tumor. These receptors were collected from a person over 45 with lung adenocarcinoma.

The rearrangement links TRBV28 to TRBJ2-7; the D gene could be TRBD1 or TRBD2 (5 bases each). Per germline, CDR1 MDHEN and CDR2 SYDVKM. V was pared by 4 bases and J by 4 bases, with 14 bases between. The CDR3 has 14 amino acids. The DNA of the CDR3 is TGTGCCAGCAGTTCGGGACGAGAACCTTACGAGCAGTACTTC. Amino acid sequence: CASSSGREPYEQYF.

The CDR3 sequence: CASSLAPSGGSDTQYF. The CDR3 nucleotides are TGTGCCAGCAGCTTAGCCCCTAGCGGGGGGTCAGATACGCAGTATTTT. The gene calls are TRBV7-2 and TRBJ2-3, with 11 bases aligning to TRBD2. The length of the CDR3 is 16 residues. J gave up 4 bases and V 0 bases, and 3 bases lay outside the gene matches. Germline V gene sequence: CDR1 SGHTA, CDR2 FQGNSA.

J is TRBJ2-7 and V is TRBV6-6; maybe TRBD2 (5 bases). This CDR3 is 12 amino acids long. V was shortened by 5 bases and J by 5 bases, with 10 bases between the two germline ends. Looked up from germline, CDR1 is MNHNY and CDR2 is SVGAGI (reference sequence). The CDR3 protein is CASSPLAHEQYF. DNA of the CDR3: TGTGCCAGCAGTCCCCTAGCCCACGAGCAGTACTTC.

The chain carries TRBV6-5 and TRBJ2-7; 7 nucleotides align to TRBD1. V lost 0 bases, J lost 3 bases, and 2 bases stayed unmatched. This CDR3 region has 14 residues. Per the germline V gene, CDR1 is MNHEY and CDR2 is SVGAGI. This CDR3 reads CASSYSPGGYEQYF. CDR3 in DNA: TGTGCCAGCAGTTACTCGCCAGGGGGCTACGAGCAGTACTTC.

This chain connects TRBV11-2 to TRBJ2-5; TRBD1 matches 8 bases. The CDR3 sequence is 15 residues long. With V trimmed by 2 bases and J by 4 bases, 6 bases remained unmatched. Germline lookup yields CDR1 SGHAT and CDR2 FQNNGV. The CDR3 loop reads CASSLMSGTGETQYF. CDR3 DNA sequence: TGTGCCAGCAGCTTAATGTCCGGGACAGGAGAGACCCAGTACTTC.

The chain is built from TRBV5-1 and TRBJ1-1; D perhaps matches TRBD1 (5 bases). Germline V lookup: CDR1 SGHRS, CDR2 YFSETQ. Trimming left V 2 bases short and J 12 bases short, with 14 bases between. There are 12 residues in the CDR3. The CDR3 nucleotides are TGCGCCAGCAGCTTAGGGGATTTGGCGACTTTCTTT. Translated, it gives CASSLGDLATFF.

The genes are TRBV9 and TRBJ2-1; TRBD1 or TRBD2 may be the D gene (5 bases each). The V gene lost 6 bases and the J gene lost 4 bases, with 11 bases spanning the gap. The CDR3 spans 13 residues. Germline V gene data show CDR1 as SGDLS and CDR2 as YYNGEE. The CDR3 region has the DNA TGTGCCAGCACCGCTTGGGGGTACAATGAGCAGTTCTTC. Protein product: CASTAWGYNEQFF.

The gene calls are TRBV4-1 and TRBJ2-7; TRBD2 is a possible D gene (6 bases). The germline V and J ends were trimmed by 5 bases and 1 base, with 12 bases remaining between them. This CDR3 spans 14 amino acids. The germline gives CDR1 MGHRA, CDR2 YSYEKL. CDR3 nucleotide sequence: TGCGCCAGCAGCGACCCGGGACTTTCCTACGAGCAGTACTTC. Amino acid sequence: CASSDPGLSYEQYF.

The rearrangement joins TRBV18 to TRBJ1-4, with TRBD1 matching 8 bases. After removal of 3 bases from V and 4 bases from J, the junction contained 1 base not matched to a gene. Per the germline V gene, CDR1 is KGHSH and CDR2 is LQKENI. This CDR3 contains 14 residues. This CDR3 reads CASSPDRDNEKLFF. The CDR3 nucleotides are TGTGCCAGCTCACCGGACAGGGATAATGAAAAACTGTTTTTT.

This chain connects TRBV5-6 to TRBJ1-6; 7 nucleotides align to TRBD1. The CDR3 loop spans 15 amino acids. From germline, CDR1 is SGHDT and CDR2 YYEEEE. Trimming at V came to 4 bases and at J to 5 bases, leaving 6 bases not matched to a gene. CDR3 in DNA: TGTGCCAGCAGCCTCACAGGGGAAAATAATTCACCCCTCCACTTT. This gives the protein CASSLTGENNSPLHF.

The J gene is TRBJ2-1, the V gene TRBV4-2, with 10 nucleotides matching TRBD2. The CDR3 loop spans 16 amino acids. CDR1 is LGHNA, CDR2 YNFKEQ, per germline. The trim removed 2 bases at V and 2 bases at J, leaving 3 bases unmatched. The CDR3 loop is CASSQNSGGTYNEQFF. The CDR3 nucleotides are TGTGCCAGCAGCCAAAATAGCGGGGGGACCTACAATGAGCAGTTCTTC.

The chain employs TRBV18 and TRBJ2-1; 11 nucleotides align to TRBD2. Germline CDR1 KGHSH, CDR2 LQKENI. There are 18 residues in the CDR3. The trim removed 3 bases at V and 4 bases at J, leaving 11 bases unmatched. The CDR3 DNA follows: TGTGCCAGCTCACCGTCGACAACTAGCGGGGGAGATTACAATGAGCAGTTCTTC. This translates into CASSPSTTSGGDYNEQFF.

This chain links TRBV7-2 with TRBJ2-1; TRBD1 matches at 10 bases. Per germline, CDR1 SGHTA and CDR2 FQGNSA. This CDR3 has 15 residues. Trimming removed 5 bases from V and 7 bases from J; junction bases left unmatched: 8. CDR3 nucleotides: TGTGCCAGCAGCAGAACGGCGGGACAGGGGAATGAGCAGTTCTTC. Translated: CASSRTAGQGNEQFF.